One and the same sample provided the 17 T cell receptor beta chains below, sequenced in a study of blood T cell repertoires in COVID-19. The assay was immunoSEQ multiplex PCR, and TCRdb's table has in-frame clones only and misses some. The table records a few hundred thousand clones, more than 75% of them present only once. The sample consisted of PBMCs or T cells enriched from blood (not recorded which). Source of these receptors: a woman under 30 who had recovered from COVID-19.

V gene TRBV5-6 combines with J gene TRBJ1-5; D unresolved. This CDR3 has 15 residues. Germline lookup yields CDR1 SGHDT and CDR2 YYEEEE. V was shortened by 0 bases and J by 3 bases, with 10 bases between the two germline ends. The CDR3 coding sequence is TGTGCCAGCAGCTTGGCAGCGACGTCCAATCAGCCCCAGCATTTT. It codes for CASSLAATSNQPQHF.

This chain connects TRBV7-9 to TRBJ2-7; D is undetermined. The germline V and J ends were trimmed by 11 bases and 0 bases, with 17 bases remaining between them. CDR1 and CDR2 from the germline V gene are SEHNR and FQNEAQ (reference sequence). This CDR3 is 14 amino acids long. DNA for the CDR3: TGTGCCGGCCTATCTACAGTGAGCTCCTACGAGCAGTACTTC. Translating gives CAGLSTVSSYEQYF.

This clone was observed once. The chain carries TRBV10-1 and TRBJ1-4; weak D call: TRBD1 (6 bases). CDR1 WNHNN and CDR2 SYGVQD come from the germline V gene (reference sequence). The CDR3 runs 14 residues. V was shortened by 4 bases and J by 6 bases, with 12 bases between the two germline ends. The DNA of the CDR3 is TGCGCCAGCAGTGTAAGGAAGGGGGATGAAAAACTGTTTTTT. Its translation is CASSVRKGDEKLFF.

The chain is built from TRBV5-1 and TRBJ2-1; 7 bases fit TRBD2. CDR1 is SGHRS, CDR2 YFSETQ, per germline. The CDR3 has 23 amino acids. J gave up 0 bases and V 5 bases, and 29 bases lay outside the gene matches. The CDR3, as DNA: TGCGCCAGCAGACTCCTTGGGCCTCTCCGAACTAGCGACGATTATTTCTCCTACAATGAGCAGTTCTTC. Its protein is CASRLLGPLRTSDDYFSYNEQFF.

The V gene is TRBV18, the J gene TRBJ1-4, with TRBD1 identical over 7 bases. Trimming cost V 5 bases and J 8 bases; bases outside gene matches: 11. Looked up from germline, CDR1 is KGHSH and CDR2 is LQKENI. The CDR3 is 15 residues long. CDR3 protein: CASSVEGTVNEKLFF. The CDR3 nucleotides are TGTGCCAGCTCAGTGGAGGGGACAGTCAACGAAAAACTGTTTTTT.

The V and J genes are TRBV13 and TRBJ1-4, with D maybe TRBD1 (5 bases). The CDR3 contains 13 residues. The V end lost 5 bases, the J end lost 7 bases, and 11 bases lay between the germline ends. Germline CDR1 PRHDT, CDR2 FYEKMQ (reference sequence). CDR3 loop: CASSLRRVEKLFF. The CDR3 coding sequence is TGTGCCAGCAGCCTTCGCAGGGTTGAAAAACTGTTTTTT.

The genes are TRBV6-6 and TRBJ1-3; TRBD1 is a possible D gene (6 bases). Germline CDR1 and CDR2: MNHNY and SVGAGI (reference sequence). Trimming left V 0 bases short and J 10 bases short, with 10 bases between. The CDR3 contains 13 residues. The CDR3 here is CASSYSPDRTIYF. Here the CDR3 DNA reads TGTGCCAGCAGTTACTCCCCGGACAGAACCATATATTTT.

The V and J genes are TRBV5-1 and TRBJ2-5; the match to TRBD2 covers 14 bases. Germline loops: CDR1 SGHRS, CDR2 YFSETQ. V lost 3 bases to trimming and J lost 2 bases; unmatched junction nucleotides: 3. The length of the CDR3 is 16 residues. CDR3 DNA: TGCGCCAGCAGCTCGGGACTAGCGGGGGAACAAGAGACCCAGTACTTC. Amino acids: CASSSGLAGEQETQYF.

The V and J genes are TRBV6-5 and TRBJ1-4; D is uncertain. V gave up 2 bases and J gave up 10 bases, with 17 bases separating them. Looked up from germline, CDR1 is MNHEY and CDR2 is SVGAGI. There are 15 residues in the CDR3. CDR3 sequence: CASSYKFSLLRKLFF. CDR3 DNA: TGTGCCAGCAGTTACAAGTTCTCCCTTTTGAGAAAACTGTTTTTT.

The chain links TRBV30 to TRBJ2-5; tentative D call: TRBD1 (5 bases). This CDR3 region has 16 residues. The germline V gene encodes CDR1 GTSNPN and CDR2 SVGIG (reference sequence). The V and J ends lost 1 base and 0 bases respectively, with 15 bases between them. CDR3 sequence reads: CAWSGPPTDNQETQYF. CDR3 sequence (DNA): TGTGCCTGGAGTGGACCTCCGACAGATAACCAAGAGACCCAGTACTTC.

The sample holds a few counts of this clone. The gene calls are TRBV5-5 and TRBJ1-1; TRBD1 matches 11 bases. Germline-derived CDR1 and CDR2 are SGHKS and YYEKEE (reference sequence). The CDR3 loop spans 17 amino acids. V gave up 3 bases and J gave up 5 bases; unmatched junction bases: 12. For the CDR3, the DNA is TGTGCCAGCAGCTCGTGGGGTGGGACAGGGGGTTGGACTGAAGCTTTCTTT. Its translation: CASSSWGGTGGWTEAFF.

The chain recombines TRBV4-1 with TRBJ1-1; D might be TRBD1 (5 bases). CDR1 and CDR2 from the germline V gene are MGHRA and YSYEKL. This CDR3 region has 16 residues. Deletions cut 0 bases from V and 3 bases from J, with 14 bases between. The CDR3 region is CASSQDSGRAYTEAFF. The DNA for the CDR3 is TGCGCCAGCAGCCAAGATTCAGGCAGGGCGTACACTGAAGCTTTCTTT.

The V call is TRBV5-1, the J call TRBJ1-2; 8 bases are a match to TRBD1. Losses at the gene ends were 4 bases for V and 6 bases for J; bases not matched to a gene: 8. Germline loops: CDR1 SGHRS, CDR2 YFSETQ. CDR3 length: 14 residues. The CDR3 protein is CASSTQQGVNGYTF. In DNA, the CDR3 is TGCGCCAGCAGCACCCAACAGGGGGTAAATGGCTACACCTTC. Supplemented by reference TRBV5-1 and TRBJ1-2, the full variable domain reads KAGVTQTPRYLIKTRGQQVTLSCSPISGHRSVSWYQQTPGQGLQFLFEYFSETQRNKGNFPGRFSGRQFSNSRSEMNVSTLELGDSALYLCASSTQQGVNGYTFGSGTRLTVV.

The chain links TRBV2 to TRBJ2-7; D is unclear. Trimming left V 4 bases short and J 0 bases short, with 10 bases between. Germline V gene lookup returns CDR1 SNHLY and CDR2 FYNNEI. CDR3 length equals 14 residues. The CDR3, as DNA: TGTGCCAGCAGTGTCGGCGCAGGCTCCTACGAGCAGTACTTC. Translation: CASSVGAGSYEQYF.

The V and J genes are TRBV5-1 and TRBJ2-7; D may be TRBD2 (6 bases). Between the trimmed V and J ends, which lost 0 bases and 4 bases, there was a span of 23 bases. Per germline, CDR1 SGHRS and CDR2 YFSETQ. The CDR3 contains 18 residues. This CDR3 is CASSLAGSACLGFYEQYF. The CDR3 DNA is TGCGCCAGCAGCTTGGCCGGGAGTGCGTGTTTAGGTTTTTACGAGCAGTACTTC.

The chain is built from TRBV30 and TRBJ1-5; D unclear. The CDR3 totals 13 residues. V shed 2 bases and J shed 6 bases, with 11 bases lying between them. Germline V gene lookup returns CDR1 GTSNPN and CDR2 SVGIG (reference sequence). The chain's CDR3 is CAWSQGGFQPQHF. In DNA, the CDR3 is TGTGCCTGGAGTCAAGGAGGGTTTCAGCCCCAGCATTTT.

V is TRBV11-2 and J is TRBJ2-1; TRBD1 matches at 11 bases. There are 16 residues in the CDR3. CDR1 SGHAT and CDR2 FQNNGV come from the germline V gene. V trimming: 0 bases; J trimming: 8 bases; junction bases outside the gene matches: 6. In nucleotides, the CDR3 is TGTGCCAGCAGCTTAGACCCCGGACAGGGGGCAGATGAGCAGTTCTTC. It yields the protein CASSLDPGQGADEQFF.